One and the same sample provided the 11 T cell receptor beta chains below, sequenced in a study of low-dose radiotherapy and immunotherapy resistance in tumors (dated 2022 in TCRdb). The time point label for this specimen denotes: after trial treatment. This specimen's treatment or condition label, per the study, means: LDRT plus nivolumab, ipilimumab, low-dose cyclophosphamide and aspirin (RACIN trial). These reads were obtained on an Illumina HiSeq 2500. To make first-strand cDNA, Superscript III was used along with a set of TRAV- and TRBV-specific primers so that both the TCRalpha and TCRbeta chains were covered. TCRs were amplified with Phusion for approximately 19 PCR cycles using a constant-region primer together with the adapter attached to the V primers. TCRdb took the public reads, trimmed them with fastp at Q25, ran MiXCR for clone calling and kept in-frame beta chains. When rows share a CDR3 protein, they turn into one entry using the most common DNA and genes. The sample has tens of thousands of distinct CDR3 sequences on record, 17% of them singletons. The ten largest clones take up approximately 1.5% of the sample.

The specimen comprised PBMCs, sampled after low-dose radiotherapy plus immunotherapy. The receptors stem from a male donor with prostate cancer.

The sample holds many counts of this clonotype. The genes are TRBV19 and TRBJ2-2; D might be TRBD1 (5 bases). V lost 7 bases, J lost 8 bases, and 14 bases lay in between. The CDR3 is 13 amino acids. Per germline, CDR1 LNHDA and CDR2 SQIVND (reference sequence). In DNA, the CDR3 is TGTGCCAGTATTAGGCAGGGATTTGGGGAGCTGTTTTTT. This sequence encodes CASIRQGFGELFF. The whole variable domain, remainder taken from reference TRBV19 and TRBJ2-2, is DGGITQSPKYLFRKEGQNVTLSCEQNLNHDAMYWYRQDPGQGLRLIYYSQIVNDFQKGDIAEGYSVSREKKESFPLTVTSAQKNPTAFYLCASIRQGFGELFFGEGSRLTVL.

This clonotype was observed many times. The chain combines TRBV28 with TRBJ2-5; no clear D gene. Trimming removed 6 bases from V and 8 bases from J, with 16 bases in between. The CDR3 runs to 13 residues. The germline CDR1 and CDR2 sequences are MDHEN and SYDVKM. Here the CDR3 reads CASSRYSAFTQYF. CDR3 nucleotides: TGTGCCAGCAGCCGCTACAGCGCCTTTACCCAGTACTTC.

This clonotype was found many times. The CDR3 DNA reads as TGTGCCAGCAGCCAAGAACTAGCGAGTTACAATGAGCAGTTCTTC. The encoded protein is CASSQELASYNEQFF. This sequence joins TRBV4-2 and TRBJ2-1, with TRBD2 matching over 7 bases. Germline trimming cut 0 bases from V and 4 bases from J; bases unmatched to any gene: 3. The CDR3 has 15 amino acids. From germline, CDR1 is LGHNA and CDR2 YNFKEQ.

Many counts were recorded for this clonotype. CDR3 amino acids: CASSPVGRNNEQFF. The CDR3 DNA reads as TGTGCCAGCAGTCCAGTGGGACGTAACAATGAGCAGTTCTTC. The chain has TRBV12-3 or TRBV12-4 and TRBJ2-1; the D gene could be TRBD1 or TRBD2 (5 bases each). V was trimmed by 5 bases and J by 5 bases, leaving 13 bases between them. The CDR3 extends over 14 amino acids.

In this sample, this clonotype turned up many times. The chain recombines TRBV28 with TRBJ2-3, with 11 bases aligning to TRBD1. The ends lost 6 bases at V and 6 bases at J; junction bases unmatched: 11. This CDR3 contains 16 residues. CDR1 and CDR2 (germline): MDHEN, SYDVKM. The CDR3 protein is CASRPTSDRGRDTQYF. The CDR3 DNA reads TGTGCCAGCAGACCGACCTCGGACAGGGGGCGGGATACGCAGTATTTT.

This clonotype was picked up many times. The rearrangement joins TRBV30 to TRBJ2-5; TRBD2 might be the D (5 bases). Per the germline V gene, CDR1 is GTSNPN and CDR2 is SVGIG (reference sequence). This CDR3 is built from 15 residues. V was trimmed by 3 bases and J by 5 bases, leaving 19 bases between them. In DNA, the CDR3 is TGTGCCTGGAGAATAGGGTCCGGGGTCTTGGAGACCCAGTACTTC. It encodes CAWRIGSGVLETQYF. Drawing the rest from reference TRBV30 and TRBJ2-5, the complete variable domain is SQTIHQWPATLVQPVGSPLSLECTVEGTSNPNLYWYRQAAGRGLQLLFYSVGIGQISSEVPQNLSASRPQDRQFILSSKKLLLSDSGFYLCAWRIGSGVLETQYFGPGTRLLVL.

This clonotype was detected ten times or more. One junction end does not reproduce the germline sequence, and a read error may be involved. The chain joins TRBV5-1 to TRBJ2-3, with no clear D. The CDR3 sequence is 14 residues long. Germline V CDR1 and CDR2: SGHRS, YFSETQ. The CDR3: CASSLAEPTDTQYF. CDR3 nucleotides: TGTGCCAGCAGCTTGGCAGAACCCACAGATACGCAGTATTTT.

This clonotype was detected ten times or more. The chain recombines TRBV7-8 with TRBJ2-2; D might be TRBD2 (6 bases). There are 17 residues in the CDR3. V lost 3 bases, J lost 2 bases, and 16 bases lay in between. CDR1 and CDR2 (germline): SGHVS, FQNEAQ. The CDR3, as DNA: TGTGCCAGCAGCTTGTTTTCTGGCGGGGCTAACACCGGGGAGCTGTTTTTT. This gives the protein CASSLFSGGANTGELFF. Drawing the rest from reference TRBV7-8 and TRBJ2-2, the complete variable domain is GAGVSQSPRYKVAKRGQDVALRCDPISGHVSLFWYQQALGQGPEFLTYFQNEAQLDKSGLPSDRFFAERPEGSVSTLKIQRTQQEDSAVYLCASSLFSGGANTGELFFGEGSRLTVL.

This clonotype has a count of ten or more. The rearrangement links TRBV28 to TRBJ2-1; a weak D match, TRBD1 (6 bases). Germline lookup yields CDR1 MDHEN and CDR2 SYDVKM. The CDR3 length is 16 residues. V was pared by 6 bases and J by 3 bases, with 18 bases between. The CDR3 protein is CASSLPQGFDYNEQFF. For the CDR3, the DNA is TGTGCCAGCAGCCTACCCCAGGGGTTCGACTACAATGAGCAGTTCTTC.

This clonotype appeared many times. The chain carries TRBV9 and TRBJ2-2; 8 nucleotides line up with TRBD1. This CDR3 has 16 residues. Germline values: CDR1 SGDLS, CDR2 YYNGEE. Trimming removed 0 bases from V and 7 bases from J; junction bases left unmatched: 8. CDR3 region: CASSVATGGSFGELFF. In nucleotides, the CDR3 is TGTGCCAGCAGCGTAGCTACAGGGGGGAGTTTCGGGGAGCTGTTTTTT.

This clonotype came up many times. This rearrangement joins TRBV6-5 to TRBJ2-5, with D perhaps matching TRBD1 (6 bases). Germline CDR1 is MNHEY and CDR2 is SVGAGI. Trimming took 7 bases from V and 2 from J, leaving 14 bases between them. This CDR3 spans 14 amino acids. The CDR3 loop reads CASKTTGVQETQYF. DNA for the CDR3: TGTGCCAGCAAGACGACAGGAGTACAAGAGACCCAGTACTTC.